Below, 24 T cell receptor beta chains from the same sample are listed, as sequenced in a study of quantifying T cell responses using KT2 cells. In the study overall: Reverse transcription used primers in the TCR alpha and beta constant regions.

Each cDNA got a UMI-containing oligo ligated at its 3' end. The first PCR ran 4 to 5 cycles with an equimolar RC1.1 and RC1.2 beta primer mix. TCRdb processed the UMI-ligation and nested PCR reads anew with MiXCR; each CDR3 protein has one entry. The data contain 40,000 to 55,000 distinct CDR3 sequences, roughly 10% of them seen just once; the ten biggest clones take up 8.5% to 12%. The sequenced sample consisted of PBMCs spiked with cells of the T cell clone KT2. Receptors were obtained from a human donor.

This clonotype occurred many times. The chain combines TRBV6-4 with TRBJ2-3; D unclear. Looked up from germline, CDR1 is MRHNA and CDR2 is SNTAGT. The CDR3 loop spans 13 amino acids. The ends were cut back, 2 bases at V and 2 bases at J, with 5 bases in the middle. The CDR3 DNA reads TGTGCCAGCAGTGACAAGGACACAGATACGCAGTATTTT. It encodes CASSDKDTDTQYF.

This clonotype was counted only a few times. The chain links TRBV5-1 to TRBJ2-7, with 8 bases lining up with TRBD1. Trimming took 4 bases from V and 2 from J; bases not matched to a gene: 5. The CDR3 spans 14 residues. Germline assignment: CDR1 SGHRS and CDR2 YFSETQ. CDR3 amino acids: CASSIRTGTYEQYF. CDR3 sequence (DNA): TGCGCCAGCAGCATCAGGACAGGGACCTACGAGCAGTACTTC.

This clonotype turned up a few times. The DNA for the CDR3 is TGCAGCGTTGAAGGCCCGATAGATTTCGGCGGGAGTACCTACGAGCAGTACTTC. Amino acid sequence: CSVEGPIDFGGSTYEQYF. The genes are TRBV29-1 and TRBJ2-7; TRBD2 agrees at 7 bases. The CDR3 length is 18 residues. Germline values: CDR1 SQVTM, CDR2 ANQGSEA. Trimming took 1 base from V and 2 from J; bases not matched to a gene: 17.

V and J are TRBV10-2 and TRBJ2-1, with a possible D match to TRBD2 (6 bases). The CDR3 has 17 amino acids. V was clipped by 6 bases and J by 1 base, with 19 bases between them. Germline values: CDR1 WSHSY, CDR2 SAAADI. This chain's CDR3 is CASRPGLNVGSYNEQFF. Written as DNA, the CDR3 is TGCGCCAGCAGGCCGGGACTCAATGTTGGGTCCTACAATGAGCAGTTCTTC.

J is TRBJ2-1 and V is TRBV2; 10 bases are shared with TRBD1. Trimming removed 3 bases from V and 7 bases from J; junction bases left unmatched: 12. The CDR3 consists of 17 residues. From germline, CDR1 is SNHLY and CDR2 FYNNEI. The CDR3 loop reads CASSEKLRDRGRNEQFF. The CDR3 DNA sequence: TGTGCCAGCAGTGAGAAGCTCCGGGACAGGGGTCGGAATGAGCAGTTCTTC.

The CDR3 DNA sequence: TGTGCCAGCAGCCAAGAAGGTGCCTCCCAGTACGAGCAGTACTTC. This sequence encodes CASSQEGASQYEQYF. The rearrangement joins TRBV4-2 to TRBJ2-7; D unclear. Trimming took 0 bases from V and 4 from J, leaving 13 bases between them. Germline V gives CDR1 LGHNA, CDR2 YNFKEQ. This CDR3 comprises 15 residues.

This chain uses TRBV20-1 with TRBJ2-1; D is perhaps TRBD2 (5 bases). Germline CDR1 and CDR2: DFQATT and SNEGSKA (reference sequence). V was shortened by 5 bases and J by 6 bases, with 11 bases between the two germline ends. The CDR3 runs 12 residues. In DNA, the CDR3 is TGCAGTGCTGATACTAGTAGCAATGAGCAGTTCTTC. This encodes CSADTSSNEQFF.

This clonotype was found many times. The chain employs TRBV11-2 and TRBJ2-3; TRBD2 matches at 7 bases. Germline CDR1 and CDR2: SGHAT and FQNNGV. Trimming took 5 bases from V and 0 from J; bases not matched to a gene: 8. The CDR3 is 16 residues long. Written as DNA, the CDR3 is TGTGCCAGCAGCGCTGTGCCGGGAGGAAGCACAGATACGCAGTATTTT. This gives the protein CASSAVPGGSTDTQYF.

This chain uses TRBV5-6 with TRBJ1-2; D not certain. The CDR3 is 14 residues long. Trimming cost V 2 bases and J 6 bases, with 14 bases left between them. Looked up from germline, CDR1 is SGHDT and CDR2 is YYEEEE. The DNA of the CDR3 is TGTGCCAGCAGCTTAATCCTTGGCTGGAATGGCTACACCTTC. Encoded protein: CASSLILGWNGYTF.

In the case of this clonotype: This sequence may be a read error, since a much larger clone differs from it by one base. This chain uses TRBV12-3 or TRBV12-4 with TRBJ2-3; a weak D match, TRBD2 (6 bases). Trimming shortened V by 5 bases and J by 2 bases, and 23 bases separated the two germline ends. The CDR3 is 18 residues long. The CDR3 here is CASSEGGGSGPITDTQYF. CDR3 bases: TGTGCCAGCAGTGAGGGAGGAGGAAGCGGACCCATCACAGATACGCAGTATTTT.

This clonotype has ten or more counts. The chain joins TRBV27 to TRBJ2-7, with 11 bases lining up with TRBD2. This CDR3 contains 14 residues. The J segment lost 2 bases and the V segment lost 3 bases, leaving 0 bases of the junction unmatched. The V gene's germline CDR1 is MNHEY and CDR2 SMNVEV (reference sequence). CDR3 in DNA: TGTGCCAGCAGTTTTAGCGGGAGGGCCTACGAGCAGTACTTC. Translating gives CASSFSGRAYEQYF.

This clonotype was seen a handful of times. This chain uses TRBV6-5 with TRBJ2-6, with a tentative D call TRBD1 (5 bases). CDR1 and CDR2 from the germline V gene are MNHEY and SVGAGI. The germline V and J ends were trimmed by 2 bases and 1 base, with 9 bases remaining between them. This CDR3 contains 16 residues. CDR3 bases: TGTGCCAGCAGTTACGCCCAGGGTTCTGGGGCCAACGTCCTGACTTTC. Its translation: CASSYAQGSGANVLTF.

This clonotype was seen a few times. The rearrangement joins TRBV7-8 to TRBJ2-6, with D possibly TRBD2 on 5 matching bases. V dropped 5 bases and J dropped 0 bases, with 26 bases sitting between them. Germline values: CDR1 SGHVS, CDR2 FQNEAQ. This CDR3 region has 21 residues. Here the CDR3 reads CASSARAVVQRRDSGANVLTF. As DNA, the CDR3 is TGTGCCAGCAGCGCGCGGGCCGTTGTTCAGCGAAGGGACTCTGGGGCCAACGTCCTGACTTTC.

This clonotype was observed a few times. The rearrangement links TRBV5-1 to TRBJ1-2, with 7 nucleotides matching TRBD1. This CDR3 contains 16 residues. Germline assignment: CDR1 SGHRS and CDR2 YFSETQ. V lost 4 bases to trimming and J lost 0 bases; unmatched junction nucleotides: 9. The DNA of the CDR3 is TGCGCCAGCAGCCGCTTGAGGGGGCCAGCTAACTATGGCTACACCTTC. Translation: CASSRLRGPANYGYTF.

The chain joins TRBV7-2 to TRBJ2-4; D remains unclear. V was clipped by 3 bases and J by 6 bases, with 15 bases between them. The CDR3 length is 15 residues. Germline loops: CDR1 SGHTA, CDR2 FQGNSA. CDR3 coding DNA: TGTGCCAGCAGCTTGGGCGGAGTAGTCGGAAACATTCAGTACTTC. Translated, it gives CASSLGGVVGNIQYF. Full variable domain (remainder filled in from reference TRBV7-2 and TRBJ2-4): GAGVSQSPSNKVTEKGKDVELRCDPISGHTALYWYRQSLGQGLEFLIYFQGNSAPDKSGLPSDRFSAERTGGSVSTLTIQRTQQEDSAVYLCASSLGGVVGNIQYFGAGTRLSVL.

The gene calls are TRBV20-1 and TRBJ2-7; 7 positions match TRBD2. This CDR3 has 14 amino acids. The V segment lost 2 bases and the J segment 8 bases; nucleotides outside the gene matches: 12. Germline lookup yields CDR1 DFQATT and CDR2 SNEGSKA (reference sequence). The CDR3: CSARKLAELAKQYF. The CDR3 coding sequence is TGCAGTGCTAGAAAGCTAGCGGAGTTGGCCAAGCAGTACTTC.

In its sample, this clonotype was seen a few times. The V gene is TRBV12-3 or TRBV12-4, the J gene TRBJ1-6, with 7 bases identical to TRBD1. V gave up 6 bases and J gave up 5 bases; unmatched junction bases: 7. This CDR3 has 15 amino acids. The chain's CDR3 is CASRRTGADNSPLHF. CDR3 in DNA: TGTGCCAGCAGACGAACAGGGGCGGATAATTCACCCCTCCACTTT.

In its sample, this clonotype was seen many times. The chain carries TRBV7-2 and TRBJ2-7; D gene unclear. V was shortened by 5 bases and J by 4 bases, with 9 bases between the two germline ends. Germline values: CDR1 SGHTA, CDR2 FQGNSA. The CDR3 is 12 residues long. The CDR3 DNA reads TGTGCCAGCAGCCCAGATAGATACGAGCAGTACTTC. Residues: CASSPDRYEQYF.

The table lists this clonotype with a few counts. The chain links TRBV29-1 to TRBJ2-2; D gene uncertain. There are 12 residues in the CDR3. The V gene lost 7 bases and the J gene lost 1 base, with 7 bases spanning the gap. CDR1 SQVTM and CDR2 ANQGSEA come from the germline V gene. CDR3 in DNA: TGCAGCGCTGATCAGAACACCGGGGAGCTGTTTTTT. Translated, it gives CSADQNTGELFF.

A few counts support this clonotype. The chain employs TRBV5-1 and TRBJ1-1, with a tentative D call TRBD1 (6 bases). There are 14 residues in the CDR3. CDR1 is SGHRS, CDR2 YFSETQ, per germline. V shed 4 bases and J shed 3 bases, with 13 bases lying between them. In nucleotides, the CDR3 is TGCGCCAGCAGCGTTGGGGACACCGACACTGAAGCTTTCTTT. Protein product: CASSVGDTDTEAFF.

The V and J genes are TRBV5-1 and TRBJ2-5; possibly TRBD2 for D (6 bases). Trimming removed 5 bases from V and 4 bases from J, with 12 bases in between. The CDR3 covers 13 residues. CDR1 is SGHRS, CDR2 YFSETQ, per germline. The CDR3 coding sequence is TGCGCCAGCAGTCAGGACGGGGGAGAGACCCAGTACTTC. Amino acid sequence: CASSQDGGETQYF.

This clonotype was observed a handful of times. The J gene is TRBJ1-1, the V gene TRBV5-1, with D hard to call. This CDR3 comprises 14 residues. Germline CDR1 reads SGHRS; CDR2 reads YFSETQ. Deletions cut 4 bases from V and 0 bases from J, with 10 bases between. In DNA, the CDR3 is TGCGCCAGCAGCAGCAGAAACATGAACACTGAAGCTTTCTTT. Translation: CASSSRNMNTEAFF.

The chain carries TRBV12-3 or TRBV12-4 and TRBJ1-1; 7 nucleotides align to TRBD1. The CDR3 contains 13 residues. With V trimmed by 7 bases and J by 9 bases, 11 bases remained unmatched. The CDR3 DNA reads TGTGCCAGCACCACCCAGGGGGTTTCCAAAGCTTTCTTT. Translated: CASTTQGVSKAFF.

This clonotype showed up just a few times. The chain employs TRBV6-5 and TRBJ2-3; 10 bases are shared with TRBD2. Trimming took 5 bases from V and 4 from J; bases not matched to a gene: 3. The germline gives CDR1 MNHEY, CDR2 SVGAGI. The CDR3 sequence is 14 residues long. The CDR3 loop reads CASSLGLAADTQYF. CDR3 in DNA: TGTGCCAGCAGTCTTGGACTAGCGGCAGATACGCAGTATTTT.